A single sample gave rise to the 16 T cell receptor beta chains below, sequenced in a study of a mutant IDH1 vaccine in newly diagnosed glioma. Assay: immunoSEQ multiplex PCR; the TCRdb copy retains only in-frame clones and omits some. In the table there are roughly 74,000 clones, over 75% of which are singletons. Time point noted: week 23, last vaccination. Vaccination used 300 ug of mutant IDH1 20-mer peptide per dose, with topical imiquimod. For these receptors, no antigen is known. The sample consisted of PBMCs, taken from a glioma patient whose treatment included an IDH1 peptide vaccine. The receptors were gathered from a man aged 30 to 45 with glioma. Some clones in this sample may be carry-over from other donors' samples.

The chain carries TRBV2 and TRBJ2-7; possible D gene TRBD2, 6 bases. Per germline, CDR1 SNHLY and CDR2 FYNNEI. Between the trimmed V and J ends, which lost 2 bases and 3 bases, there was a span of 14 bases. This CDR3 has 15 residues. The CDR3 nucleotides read TGTGCCAGCAGTGAATTATCGGGAGTGGTCTACGAGCAGTACTTC. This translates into CASSELSGVVYEQYF.

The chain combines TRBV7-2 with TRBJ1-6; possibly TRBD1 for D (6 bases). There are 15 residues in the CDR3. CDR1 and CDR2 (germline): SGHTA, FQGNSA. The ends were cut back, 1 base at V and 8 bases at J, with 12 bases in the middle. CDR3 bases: TGTGCCAGCAGCTTAGGAGGACAGTCACATTCACCCCTCCACTTT. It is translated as CASSLGGQSHSPLHF.

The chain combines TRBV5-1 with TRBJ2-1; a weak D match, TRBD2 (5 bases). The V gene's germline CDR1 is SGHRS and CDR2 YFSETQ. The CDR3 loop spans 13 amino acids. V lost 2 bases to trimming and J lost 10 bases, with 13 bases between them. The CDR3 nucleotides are TGCGCCAGCAGCTTTCCAGGACTTTCAGAGCAGTTCTTC. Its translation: CASSFPGLSEQFF. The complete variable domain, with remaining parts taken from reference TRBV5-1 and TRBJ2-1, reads KAGVTQTPRYLIKTRGQQVTLSCSPISGHRSVSWYQQTPGQGLQFLFEYFSETQRNKGNFPGRFSGRQFSNSRSEMNVSTLELGDSALYLCASSFPGLSEQFFGPGTRLTVL.

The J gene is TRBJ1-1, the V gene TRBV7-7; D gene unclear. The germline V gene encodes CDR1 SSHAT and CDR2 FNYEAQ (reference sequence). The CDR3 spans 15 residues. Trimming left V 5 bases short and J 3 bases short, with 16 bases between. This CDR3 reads CASSPLTLGDTEAFF. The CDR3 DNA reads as TGTGCCAGCAGCCCTTTGACACTCGGGGACACTGAAGCTTTCTTT.

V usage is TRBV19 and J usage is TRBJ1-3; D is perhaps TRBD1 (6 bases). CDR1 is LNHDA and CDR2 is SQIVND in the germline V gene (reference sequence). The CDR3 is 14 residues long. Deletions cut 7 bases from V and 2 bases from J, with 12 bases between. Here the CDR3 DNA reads TGTGCCAGTAACGGACAGCCGCCTGGAAACACCATATATTTT. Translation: CASNGQPPGNTIYF. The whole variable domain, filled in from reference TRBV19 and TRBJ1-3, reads DGGITQSPKYLFRKEGQNVTLSCEQNLNHDAMYWYRQDPGQGLRLIYYSQIVNDFQKGDIAEGYSVSREKKESFPLTVTSAQKNPTAFYLCASNGQPPGNTIYFGEGSWLTVV.

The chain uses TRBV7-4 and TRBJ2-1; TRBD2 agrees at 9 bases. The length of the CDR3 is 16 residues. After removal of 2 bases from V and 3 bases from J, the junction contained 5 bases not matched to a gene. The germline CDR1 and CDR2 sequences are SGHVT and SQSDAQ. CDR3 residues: CASSLRLAGNYNEQFF. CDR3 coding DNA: TGTGCCAGCAGCTTACGGCTAGCGGGGAACTACAATGAGCAGTTCTTC.

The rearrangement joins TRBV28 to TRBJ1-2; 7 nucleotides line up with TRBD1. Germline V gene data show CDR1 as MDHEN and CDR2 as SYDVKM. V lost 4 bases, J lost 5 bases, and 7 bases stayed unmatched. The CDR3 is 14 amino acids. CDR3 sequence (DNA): TGTGCCAGCAGTTGGGGGGGACAGAGTTATGGCTACACCTTC. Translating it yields CASSWGGQSYGYTF.

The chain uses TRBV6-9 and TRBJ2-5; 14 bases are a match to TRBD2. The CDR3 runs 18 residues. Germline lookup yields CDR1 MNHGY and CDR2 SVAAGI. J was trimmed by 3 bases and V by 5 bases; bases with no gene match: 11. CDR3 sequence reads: CASSRTGTSGRVEETQYF. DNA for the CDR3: TGTGCCAGCAGTCGAACTGGGACTAGCGGGAGAGTGGAAGAGACCCAGTACTTC.

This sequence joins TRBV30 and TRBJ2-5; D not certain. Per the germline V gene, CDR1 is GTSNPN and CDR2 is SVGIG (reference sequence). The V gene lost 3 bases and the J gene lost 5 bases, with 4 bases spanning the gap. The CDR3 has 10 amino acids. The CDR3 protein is CAWREETQYF. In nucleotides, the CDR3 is TGTGCCTGGAGGGAGGAGACCCAGTACTTC.

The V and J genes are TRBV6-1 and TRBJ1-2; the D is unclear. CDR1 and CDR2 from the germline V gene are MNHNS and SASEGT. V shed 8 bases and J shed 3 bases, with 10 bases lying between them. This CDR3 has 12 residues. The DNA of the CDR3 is TGTGCCAGCGGTGGGCAGTACTATGGCTACACCTTC. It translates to CASGGQYYGYTF.

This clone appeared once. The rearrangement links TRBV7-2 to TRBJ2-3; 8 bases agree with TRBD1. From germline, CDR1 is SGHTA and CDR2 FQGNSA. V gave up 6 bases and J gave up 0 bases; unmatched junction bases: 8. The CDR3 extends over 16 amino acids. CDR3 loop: CASRQQGGTSTDTQYF. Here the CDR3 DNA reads TGTGCCAGCAGGCAACAGGGGGGTACTAGCACAGATACGCAGTATTTT.

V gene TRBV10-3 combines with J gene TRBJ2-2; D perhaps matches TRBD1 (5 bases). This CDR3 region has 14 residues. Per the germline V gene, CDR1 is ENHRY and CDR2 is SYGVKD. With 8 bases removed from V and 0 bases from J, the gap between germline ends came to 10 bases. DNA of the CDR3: TGTGCCATCGGTTGGACATCGAACACCGGGGAGCTGTTTTTT. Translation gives CAIGWTSNTGELFF.

CDR3 region: CASRALRQQSSGANVLTF. DNA for the CDR3: TGTGCCAGCAGGGCTCTGAGACAGCAGAGCTCTGGGGCCAACGTCCTGACTTTC. V usage is TRBV11-2 and J usage is TRBJ2-6; perhaps TRBD1 as D (5 bases). The CDR3 is 18 amino acids. Germline V CDR1 and CDR2: SGHAT, FQNNGV. With 6 bases removed from V and 0 bases from J, the gap between germline ends came to 18 bases. Supplemented by reference TRBV11-2 and TRBJ2-6, the full variable domain reads EAGVAQSPRYKIIEKRQSVAFWCNPISGHATLYWYQQILGQGPKLLIQFQNNGVVDDSQLPKDRFSAERLKGVDSTLKIQPAKLEDSAVYLCASRALRQQSSGANVLTFGAGSRLTVL.

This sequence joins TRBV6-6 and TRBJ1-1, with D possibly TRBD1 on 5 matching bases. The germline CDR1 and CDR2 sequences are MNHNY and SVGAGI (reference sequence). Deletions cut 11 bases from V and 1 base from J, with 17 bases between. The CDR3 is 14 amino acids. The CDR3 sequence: CASRLTDPNTEAFF. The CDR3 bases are TGTGCCTCTCGCCTGACAGACCCGAACACTGAAGCTTTCTTT.

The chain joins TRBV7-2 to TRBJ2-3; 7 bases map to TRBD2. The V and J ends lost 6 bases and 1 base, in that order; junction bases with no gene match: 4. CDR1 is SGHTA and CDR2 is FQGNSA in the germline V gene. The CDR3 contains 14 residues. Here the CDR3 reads CASSWAGGTDTQYF. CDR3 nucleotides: TGTGCCAGCAGTTGGGCGGGGGGCACAGATACGCAGTATTTT.

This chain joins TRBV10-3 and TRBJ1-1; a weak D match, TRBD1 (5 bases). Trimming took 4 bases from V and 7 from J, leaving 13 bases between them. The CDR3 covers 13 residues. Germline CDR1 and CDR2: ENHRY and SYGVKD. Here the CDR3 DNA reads TGTGCCATCAGTGGAACGGGGGATAATGAAGCTTTCTTT. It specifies CAISGTGDNEAFF.